These T cell receptor beta chains were read from a single sample in a study of blood T cell repertoires in COVID-19. TCRdb keeps only in-frame clones here, not all; method: immunoSEQ multiplex PCR. The table includes 130,000 to 150,000 clones, 85% detected once. The sequenced material came from PBMCs or T cells enriched from blood (not recorded which). These receptors were taken from a woman aged 35 to 49 who had recovered from COVID-19. Both conserved end residues are part of each CDR3. The D gene is left open where the match is weak. Size values are once, few and many counts, or a class for expanded clones, and some rows have none.

length: 13
J: TRBJ1-5
D: -
size: -
V: TRBV19
DNA: TGTGCCAGTGGTAACAGGGCCAATCAGCCCCAGCATTTT
CDR3: CASGNRANQPQHF

length: 15
J: TRBJ2-2
D: TRBD2
size: few
V: TRBV24-1
DNA: TGTGCCACCGGTCCGGGACTAGCGGACACCGGGGAGCTGTTTTTT
CDR3: CATGPGLADTGELFF

length: 15
J: TRBJ2-7
D: TRBD1
size: -
V: TRBV6-5
DNA: TGTGCCAGCAGAGGGACGGGACAGGGCGGCAACGAGCAGTACTTC
CDR3: CASRGTGQGGNEQYF

length: 14
J: TRBJ1-5
D: TRBD1
size: -
V: TRBV27
DNA: TGTGCCAGCAGTTTATCGACAGGGGCGCAGCCCCAGCATTTT
CDR3: CASSLSTGAQPQHF

length: 15
J: TRBJ2-7
D: TRBD2
size: -
V: TRBV3-1/TRBV3-2
DNA: TGTGCCAGCAGCCAAGGGGACCTAGCGGGAATCGAGCAGTACTTC
CDR3: CASSQGDLAGIEQYF

length: 16
J: TRBJ1-3
D: TRBD1
size: -
V: TRBV20-1
DNA: TGCAGTGCTAGTTCTTTAGGACAGGGCCCTGGAAACACCATATATTTT
CDR3: CSASSLGQGPGNTIYF

length: 15
J: TRBJ2-2
D: -
size: -
V: TRBV11-1
DNA: TGTGCCAGCAGCTTACTTAGCACGGCTGCCGGGGAGCTGTTTTTT
CDR3: CASSLLSTAAGELFF

length: 15
J: TRBJ2-1
D: TRBD2
size: -
V: TRBV4-1
DNA: TGCGCCAGCAGCCAAGGACTAGCGGGGGGGAATGAGCAGTTCTTC
CDR3: CASSQGLAGGNEQFF

length: 13
J: TRBJ1-2
D: -
size: -
V: TRBV30
DNA: TGTGCCTGGAGACGAGGGGAGGACTATGGCTACACCTTC
CDR3: CAWRRGEDYGYTF

length: 14
J: TRBJ1-2
D: TRBD1
size: -
V: TRBV18
DNA: TGTGCCAGCTCACCTAACGACAGGGGCTATGGCTACACCTTC
CDR3: CASSPNDRGYGYTF

length: 16
J: TRBJ2-1
D: TRBD2
size: -
V: TRBV7-8
DNA: TGTGCCAGCAGCTCGACTAGCGGGGCAAGATACAATGAGCAGTTCTTC
CDR3: CASSSTSGARYNEQFF

length: 17
J: TRBJ1-6
D: -
size: once
V: TRBV3-1/TRBV3-2
DNA: TGTGCCAGCAGCCAGTCGGCCCTTACAGGGTATAATTCACCCCTCCACTTT
CDR3: CASSQSALTGYNSPLHF

length: 13
J: TRBJ1-1
D: TRBD1
size: once
V: TRBV7-9
DNA: TGTGCCAGTACCGGGACAGGGCTTGCGGAAGCTTTCTTT
CDR3: CASTGTGLAEAFF

length: 16
J: TRBJ2-5
D: TRBD2
size: -
V: TRBV5-4
DNA: TGTGCCAGCAGCTTGGATGCGGGAGTTGGAGGGGAGACCCAGTACTTC
CDR3: CASSLDAGVGGETQYF

length: 14
J: TRBJ1-6
D: TRBD1
size: -
V: TRBV25-1
DNA: TGTGCCAGCAGTGACGGGACAGGGTATTCACCCCTCCACTTT
CDR3: CASSDGTGYSPLHF

length: 14
J: TRBJ2-1
D: TRBD2
size: -
V: TRBV19
DNA: TGTGCCAGTTGGGCGGGAGGGTCTTGGGATGAGCAGTTCTTC
CDR3: CASWAGGSWDEQFF

length: 15
J: TRBJ2-1
D: -
size: -
V: TRBV25-1
DNA: TGTGCCAGCAGTGAATACGGGGTCACCTACAATGAGCAGTTCTTC
CDR3: CASSEYGVTYNEQFF

length: 13
J: TRBJ2-7
D: -
size: -
V: TRBV27
DNA: TGTGCCAGCAGTTTGGAGGGTGGCTACGAGCAGTACTTC
CDR3: CASSLEGGYEQYF

length: 15
J: TRBJ1-4
D: -
size: -
V: TRBV7-6
DNA: TGTGCCAGCAGCTTGACAGTTTTAAAAGGGGAAAAACTGTTTTTT
CDR3: CASSLTVLKGEKLFF

length: 17
J: TRBJ2-1
D: TRBD2
size: -
V: TRBV11-2
DNA: TGTGCCAGCAGCTTAGATAGCGGGCTAGCGGGATTCGATGAGCAGTTCTTC
CDR3: CASSLDSGLAGFDEQFF

length: 14
J: TRBJ1-1
D: TRBD1
size: -
V: TRBV6-5
DNA: TGTGCCAGCAGCACCGGGACAGGGGACCCTGAAGCTTTCTTT
CDR3: CASSTGTGDPEAFF

length: 13
J: TRBJ1-5
D: -
size: -
V: TRBV10-3
DNA: TGTGCCATCAGTCGGGGGGAGGATCAGCCCCAGCATTTT
CDR3: CAISRGEDQPQHF

length: 14
J: TRBJ2-5
D: -
size: -
V: TRBV7-9
DNA: TGTGCCAGCAGACAGGACGGCAGCCAAGAGACCCAGTACTTC
CDR3: CASRQDGSQETQYF

length: 15
J: TRBJ2-2
D: TRBD1
size: -
V: TRBV5-6
DNA: TGTGCCAGCAGCTTCGGGACAGTCAACACCGGGGAGCTGTTTTTT
CDR3: CASSFGTVNTGELFF

length: 11
J: TRBJ1-2
D: -
size: -
V: TRBV12-3/TRBV12-4
DNA: TGTGCCAGCAAGGTGGCAGGCGGCTACACCTTC
CDR3: CASKVAGGYTF

length: 11
J: TRBJ2-7
D: -
size: -
V: TRBV5-8
DNA: TGTGCCAGCAGAACAGCCTACGAGCAGTACTTC
CDR3: CASRTAYEQYF

length: 13
J: TRBJ2-3
D: TRBD2
size: -
V: TRBV7-3
DNA: TGTGCCAGCAGTCCCAGCGGGAGAGGGACGCAGTATTTT
CDR3: CASSPSGRGTQYF

length: 13
J: TRBJ1-2
D: TRBD1
size: -
V: TRBV20-1
DNA: TGCAGTGCTAGTATGAACAGGGGCTATGGCTACACCTTC
CDR3: CSASMNRGYGYTF

length: 14
J: TRBJ1-1
D: -
size: once
V: TRBV28
DNA: TGTGCCAGCAGTTTATATGCCGATCTCAGGGATGCTTTCTTT
CDR3: CASSLYADLRDAFF

length: 13
J: TRBJ1-6
D: TRBD1
size: -
V: TRBV5-1
DNA: TGCGCCAGCAGCCTCGAACAGGGGTCACCCCTCCACTTT
CDR3: CASSLEQGSPLHF

length: 16
J: TRBJ2-7
D: TRBD2
size: -
V: TRBV3-1/TRBV3-2
DNA: TGTGCCAGCAGCCAAGATGTAAGCGGGGGCCTGGACGAGCAGTACTTC
CDR3: CASSQDVSGGLDEQYF

length: 15
J: TRBJ2-7
D: TRBD2
size: -
V: TRBV6-5
DNA: TGTGCCAGCGGGACTAGCGTCACCCTCTCCTACGAGCAGTACTTC
CDR3: CASGTSVTLSYEQYF

length: 13
J: TRBJ1-2
D: TRBD1
size: -
V: TRBV2
DNA: TGTGCCAGCAGTACGGGACAGCCCTATGGCTACACCTTC
CDR3: CASSTGQPYGYTF

length: 15
J: TRBJ1-1
D: -
size: -
V: TRBV6-1
DNA: TGTGCCAGCATTCTTCCACGACTCCCTTACACTGAAGCTTTCTTT
CDR3: CASILPRLPYTEAFF

length: 15
J: TRBJ1-5
D: -
size: once
V: TRBV19
DNA: TGTGCCAGTAGTATCGGGCCAGGGAGCAATCAGCCCCAGCATTTT
CDR3: CASSIGPGSNQPQHF

length: 16
J: TRBJ1-2
D: TRBD1
size: -
V: TRBV7-9
DNA: TGTGCCAGCAGCTTAACGATCGACAGGGAATTCTATGGCTACACCTTC
CDR3: CASSLTIDREFYGYTF

length: 14
J: TRBJ2-7
D: -
size: -
V: TRBV5-4
DNA: TGTGCCAGCAGCCTGCCAGGGGATTTGCGGGAGCAGTACTTC
CDR3: CASSLPGDLREQYF

length: 13
J: TRBJ2-1
D: -
size: -
V: TRBV5-4
DNA: TGTGCCAGCCGCCAGGGGATTTACAATGAGCAGTTCTTC
CDR3: CASRQGIYNEQFF

length: 12
J: TRBJ2-3
D: -
size: -
V: TRBV27
DNA: TGTGCCAGCAGTTCTCCGGGAGATACGCAGTATTTT
CDR3: CASSSPGDTQYF

length: 15
J: TRBJ2-5
D: TRBD2
size: -
V: TRBV3-1/TRBV3-2
DNA: TGTGCCAGCAGCCAAGTAGCTAGCGGAGAAGAGACCCAGTACTTC
CDR3: CASSQVASGEETQYF

length: 17
J: TRBJ2-2
D: TRBD2
size: once
V: TRBV7-3
DNA: TGTGCCAGCAGCTTAAATCCTAGCGGGACCCGCACCGGGGAGCTGTTTTTT
CDR3: CASSLNPSGTRTGELFF

length: 17
J: TRBJ2-3
D: TRBD2
size: -
V: TRBV11-3
DNA: TGTGCCAGCAGCTTAGAAGGTCTAGCGGGGGCCACAGATACGCAGTATTTT
CDR3: CASSLEGLAGATDTQYF

length: 14
J: TRBJ1-4
D: -
size: few
V: TRBV7-6
DNA: TGTGCCAGCAGCTATGACAGTTCGAATGAAAAACTGTTTTTT
CDR3: CASSYDSSNEKLFF

length: 16
J: TRBJ2-7
D: TRBD1
size: -
V: TRBV28
DNA: TGTGCCAGCAGTTTAACCCGGGACAGGCTGATCTACGAGCAGTACTTC
CDR3: CASSLTRDRLIYEQYF

length: 15
J: TRBJ1-3
D: -
size: -
V: TRBV25-1
DNA: TGTGCCAGCAGTGACGATGGACACGGCAGAAACACCATATATTTT
CDR3: CASSDDGHGRNTIYF

length: 13
J: TRBJ1-2
D: -
size: medium-sized
V: TRBV11-2
DNA: TGTGCCAGCAGCTCGGGATATTTCTATGGCTACACCTTC
CDR3: CASSSGYFYGYTF

length: 13
J: TRBJ2-5
D: -
size: -
V: TRBV19
DNA: TGTGCCAGTAGTCCGGCCCCGGGGGAGACCCAGTACTTC
CDR3: CASSPAPGETQYF

length: 16
J: TRBJ2-1
D: -
size: -
V: TRBV2
DNA: TGTGCCAGCAAACAGGGGAGTAGCGGGGCCCTCGGGGAGCAGTTCTTC
CDR3: CASKQGSSGALGEQFF

length: 16
J: TRBJ1-4
D: -
size: -
V: TRBV6-5
DNA: TGTGCCAGCAGTTACCCTCCCGATCGACAGGTAGAAAAACTGTTTTTT
CDR3: CASSYPPDRQVEKLFF

length: 15
J: TRBJ2-1
D: TRBD2
size: -
V: TRBV6-5
DNA: TGTGCCAGCAGTTCGGGACTAGCGGCAGGAAATGAGCAGTTCTTC
CDR3: CASSSGLAAGNEQFF

length: 13
J: TRBJ1-1
D: -
size: -
V: TRBV2
DNA: TGTGCCAGCAGTGCCAGGGTTTTAACTGAAGCTTTCTTT
CDR3: CASSARVLTEAFF

length: 15
J: TRBJ2-3
D: -
size: -
V: TRBV7-3
DNA: TGTGCCAGCAGCCCCGACGGGAGTCCCACAGATACGCAGTATTTT
CDR3: CASSPDGSPTDTQYF

length: 14
J: TRBJ1-5
D: TRBD1
size: -
V: TRBV19
DNA: TGTGCCAGTAGTAGGGACAGGGAAGATCAGCCCCAGCATTTT
CDR3: CASSRDREDQPQHF

length: 15
J: TRBJ1-1
D: -
size: once
V: TRBV15
DNA: TGTGCCACCAGCAGAGAGGCCGGACCGGGGGCTGAAGCTTTCTTT
CDR3: CATSREAGPGAEAFF